This T cell receptor beta chain was retrieved from a study of blood T cell repertoires in COVID-19. Authors' processing steps: Using reference gene primer amplification, nucleated cell counts were estimated. Libraries were prepared by immunoSEQ multiplex PCR; TCRdb keeps only in-frame clonotypes and omits some of them. Clone size and V and J calls were adopted from that table, with D and trimming inferred from the DNA. Here the sample spans 130,000 or so clones, under 85% being singletons. This clone turned up a few times. Per germline, CDR1 KGHSY and CDR2 FQNENV. CDR3 length: 12 residues. Trimming at V came to 4 bases and at J to 9 bases, leaving 3 bases not matched to a gene.

The chain links TRBV16 to TRBJ1-2; the match to TRBD1 covers 9 bases. The clonotype comes from a human donor in a cohort sampled during active COVID-19. The material sequenced was peripheral blood. In DNA form, the CDR3 reads TGTGCCAGCAGCCGACAGGGGGACAGCTACACCTTC. It encodes CASSRQGDSYTF. The full variable domain, completed using reference TRBV16 and TRBJ1-2, is GEEVAQTPKHLVRGEGQKAKLYCAPIKGHSYVFWYQQVLKNEFKFLISFQNENVFDETGMPKERFSAKCLPNSPCSLEIQATKLEDSAVYFCASSRQGDSYTFGSGTRLTVV.